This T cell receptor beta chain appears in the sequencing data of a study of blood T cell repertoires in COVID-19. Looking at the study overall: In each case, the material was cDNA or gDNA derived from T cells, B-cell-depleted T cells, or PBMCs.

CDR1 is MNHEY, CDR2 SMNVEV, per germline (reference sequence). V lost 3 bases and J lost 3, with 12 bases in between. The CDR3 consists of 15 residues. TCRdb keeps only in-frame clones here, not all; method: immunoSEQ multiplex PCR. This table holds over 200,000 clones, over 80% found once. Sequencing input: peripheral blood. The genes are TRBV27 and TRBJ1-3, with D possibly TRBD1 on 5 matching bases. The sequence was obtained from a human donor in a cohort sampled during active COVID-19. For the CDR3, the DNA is TGTGCCAGCAGTTTGCGCGTCAGGGTTGGAAACACCATATATTTT. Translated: CASSLRVRVGNTIYF.